These 8 T cell receptor beta chains were all obtained from the same sample, sequenced in a study of spatial heterogeneity in lung cancer. Time point of the sample: sample taken at primary tumor resection. Unsorted whole RNA of tumor, nontumor lung or frozen PBMC was sequenced. TCRdb passed the 5' RACE reads through MiXCR, listing each CDR3 protein once. Of tens of thousands of distinct CDR3 sequences in the sample, 6% to 9% are singletons; the top ten hold about 3%. The sequencing here drew on PBMCs, taken at surgery. Receptors were obtained from a female donor with early-stage non-small cell lung cancer.

This sequence joins TRBV6-5 and TRBJ1-2; TRBD1 aligns across 7 bases. The CDR3 extends over 13 amino acids. V lost 2 bases and J lost 6; bases outside the gene matches: 3. The V gene's germline CDR1 is MNHEY and CDR2 SVGAGI. CDR3 sequence reads: CASSYRGRDGYTF. CDR3 nucleotides: TGTGCCAGCAGTTACAGGGGGCGGGATGGCTACACCTTC.

In its sample, this clonotype was seen many times. The rearrangement links TRBV11-3 to TRBJ2-7; D unclear. V dropped 5 bases and J dropped 7 bases, with 6 bases sitting between them. Germline V gene lookup returns CDR1 SGHNT and CDR2 YENEEA. CDR3 length equals 10 residues. In DNA form, the CDR3 reads TGTGCCAGCAGCCAAGAGGAGCAGTACTTC. It encodes CASSQEEQYF.

This clonotype was detected many times. This chain uses TRBV9 with TRBJ2-7; possibly TRBD2 for D (5 bases). This CDR3 contains 14 residues. Trimming cost V 4 bases and J 2 bases, with 13 bases left between them. Per germline, CDR1 SGDLS and CDR2 YYNGEE. Here the CDR3 reads CASSPLGDPYEQYF. DNA of the CDR3: TGTGCCAGCAGCCCACTGGGAGACCCCTACGAGCAGTACTTC.

This clonotype was counted many times. J is TRBJ2-1 and V is TRBV20-1, with D perhaps matching TRBD2 (6 bases). Germline V lookup: CDR1 DFQATT, CDR2 SNEGSKA (reference sequence). The CDR3 extends over 14 amino acids. V was pared by 4 bases and J by 9 bases, with 19 bases between. CDR3 loop: CSATRGLEGSEQFF. The CDR3 DNA is TGCAGTGCTACCCGGGGACTTGAGGGGAGTGAGCAGTTCTTC.

This clonotype has a count of ten or more. The CDR3 is CAIGTGNFQETQYF. CDR3 DNA: TGTGCCATCGGGACAGGGAATTTTCAAGAGACCCAGTACTTC. The chain is built from TRBV10-3 and TRBJ2-5; TRBD1 matches 9 bases. V was clipped by 8 bases and J by 2 bases; unmatched bases: 6. This CDR3 has 14 amino acids. CDR1 is ENHRY, CDR2 SYGVKD, per germline.

In its sample, this clonotype was seen many times. For the CDR3, the DNA is TGTGCCAGCAGCATACCCCCAGGGAAACGGTCGAATCAGCCCCAGCATTTT. Translated, it gives CASSIPPGKRSNQPQHF. The V call is TRBV7-3, the J call TRBJ1-5; D might be TRBD1 (5 bases). Trimming took 5 bases from V and 4 from J, leaving 21 bases between them. Germline-derived CDR1 and CDR2 are SGHTA and FQGTGA. The CDR3 is made up of 17 amino acids.

This clonotype was detected only a few times. The rearrangement uses TRBV20-1 and TRBJ2-5; the D is unclear. CDR1 is DFQATT and CDR2 is SNEGSKA in the germline V gene (reference sequence). V was pared by 4 bases and J by 3 bases, with 12 bases between. The CDR3 is 13 amino acids. The CDR3: CSATTRVEETQYF. The DNA of the CDR3 is TGCAGTGCTACTACCCGGGTTGAAGAGACCCAGTACTTC.

This clonotype was detected a few times. V is TRBV9 and J is TRBJ2-1; D call uncertain. With 3 bases removed from V and 5 bases from J, the gap between germline ends came to 3 bases. The germline V gene has CDR1 SGDLS and CDR2 YYNGEE. CDR3 length: 11 residues. CDR3 loop: CASSANNEQFF. Here the CDR3 DNA reads TGTGCCAGCAGCGCGAACAATGAGCAGTTCTTC.